Presented here are 19 T cell receptor beta chains from one specimen sequenced in a study of T cell repertoires in cytomegalovirus infection. TCRdb analysed the reads with MiXCR anew, one entry per CDR3 protein. The sample includes about 310,000 distinct CDR3 sequences, around 10% seen only once; the top ten take around 2.6%. The specimen sequenced was PBMCs. The receptor set was obtained from a human donor in good health (CMV status not recorded). Some clones in this sample may be carry-over from other donors' samples.

Ten or more counts support this clonotype. The gene calls are TRBV4-2 and TRBJ2-1, with 8 bases matching TRBD2. V shed 0 bases, J shed 9 bases, and the junction held 16 bases outside the gene matches. The CDR3 loop spans 18 amino acids. Germline CDR1 is LGHNA and CDR2 is YNFKEQ. As DNA, the CDR3 is TGTGCCAGCAGCCAAGATTTAGGACTAGCAGGCTGGTCGGGTGAGCAGTTCTTC. Residues: CASSQDLGLAGWSGEQFF.

This clonotype showed up many times. V is TRBV6-6 and J is TRBJ1-1, with 7 nucleotides matching TRBD1. The length of the CDR3 is 15 residues. Germline V gene data show CDR1 as MNHNY and CDR2 as SVGAGI (reference sequence). With 6 bases clipped from V and 0 bases from J, the junction kept 7 bases outside the gene matches. CDR3 sequence: CASSSQTGLNTEAFF. For the CDR3, the DNA is TGTGCCAGCAGCTCTCAGACAGGGCTGAACACTGAAGCTTTCTTT.

This clonotype was recorded at least ten times. The gene calls are TRBV5-5 and TRBJ2-2; D might be TRBD1 or TRBD2, each matching 6 bases. V was pared by 0 bases and J by 4 bases, with 13 bases between. Germline values: CDR1 SGHKS, CDR2 YYEKEE (reference sequence). This CDR3 spans 16 amino acids. CDR3 nucleotide sequence: TGTGCCAGCAGCTTGGTGGGGGGCCGAGGCACCGGGGAGCTGTTTTTT. Residues: CASSLVGGRGTGELFF.

As to this clonotype: A much more abundant neighbour one base away suggests this may be a read error. V is TRBV9 and J is TRBJ2-7; D may be TRBD1 (5 bases). CDR1 SGDLS and CDR2 YYNGEE come from the germline V gene. This CDR3 has 15 residues. V dropped 0 bases and J dropped 5 bases, with 15 bases sitting between them. For the CDR3, the DNA is TGTGCCAGCAGCGTAGGGGGCAGGGAAATCGACGAGCAGTACTTC. This translates into CASSVGGREIDEQYF.

The chain couples TRBV2 to TRBJ2-3, with 11 bases that match TRBD2. J lost 2 bases, V lost 7 bases, and 5 bases had no gene match. The CDR3 totals 15 residues. Germline CDR1 is SNHLY and CDR2 is FYNNEI. CDR3: CASKRLAGNTDTQYF. The CDR3 DNA follows: TGTGCCAGCAAAAGACTAGCGGGGAACACAGATACGCAGTATTTT.

This chain uses TRBV15 with TRBJ2-1; 12 nucleotides match TRBD2. The germline CDR1 and CDR2 sequences are LNHNV and YYDKDF (reference sequence). The CDR3 spans 20 residues. Trimming at V came to 6 bases and at J to 0 bases, leaving 15 bases not matched to a gene. DNA for the CDR3: TGTGCCACCAGTGGGCCAACCGGGACTAGCGGGCAACTCTCCTACAATGAGCAGTTCTTC. It encodes CATSGPTGTSGQLSYNEQFF.

This chain links TRBV6-2 or TRBV6-3 with TRBJ1-1; tentative D call: TRBD1 (6 bases). The germline CDR1 and CDR2 sequences are MNHEY and SVGEGT. This CDR3 spans 14 amino acids. V gave up 5 bases and J gave up 1 base, with 11 bases separating them. In nucleotides, the CDR3 is TGTGCCAGCAGTGTTACAGGGAGGAACACTGAAGCTTTCTTT. Its translation is CASSVTGRNTEAFF.

This clonotype was found many times. The chain couples TRBV12-3 or TRBV12-4 to TRBJ2-5, with D uncertain. V was clipped by 6 bases and J by 2 bases, with 16 bases between them. The CDR3 is 15 residues long. The CDR3 is CASSSMDREQETQYF. CDR3 DNA sequence: TGTGCCAGCAGCTCCATGGACCGCGAACAAGAGACCCAGTACTTC.

The gene calls are TRBV4-3 and TRBJ2-1, with D uncertain. This CDR3 has 13 amino acids. Per germline, CDR1 LGHNA and CDR2 YSLEER. With 5 bases removed from V and 4 bases from J, the gap between germline ends came to 9 bases. The CDR3 protein is CASSVSRYNEQFF. The CDR3, as DNA: TGCGCCAGCAGCGTTAGTCGGTACAATGAGCAGTTCTTC.

This clonotype was observed many times. This chain connects TRBV7-2 to TRBJ1-1; D gene uncertain. Germline V CDR1 and CDR2: SGHTA, FQGNSA. The CDR3 is made up of 13 amino acids. V lost 4 bases, J lost 3 bases, and 9 bases lay in between. CDR3 sequence: CASSSQQYTEAFF. DNA for the CDR3: TGTGCCAGCAGCTCACAGCAGTACACTGAAGCTTTCTTT.

The sample holds many counts of this clonotype. The chain recombines TRBV28 with TRBJ2-4; a weak D match, TRBD1 (6 bases). This CDR3 has 14 residues. V was trimmed by 5 bases and J by 6 bases, leaving 14 bases between them. The V gene's germline CDR1 is MDHEN and CDR2 SYDVKM. The CDR3 coding sequence is TGTGCCAGCAGTCAAACCGGGACAACAAACATTCAGTACTTC. Protein: CASSQTGTTNIQYF.

This chain uses TRBV7-8 with TRBJ1-2, with D tentatively TRBD1 (5 bases). This CDR3 spans 13 amino acids. V lost 3 bases and J 7 bases, leaving 12 bases between the germline ends. CDR1 SGHVS and CDR2 FQNEAQ come from the germline V gene. CDR3 protein: CASSFGGPAGYTF. The CDR3 DNA follows: TGTGCCAGCAGCTTCGGGGGTCCGGCTGGCTACACCTTC.

This clonotype was recorded many times. The rearrangement links TRBV12-3 or TRBV12-4 to TRBJ2-5; perhaps D is TRBD1 or TRBD2 (5 bases each). Trimming pared 3 bases from V and 2 bases from J, leaving 16 bases between. The CDR3 is made up of 16 amino acids. The CDR3 region has the DNA TGTGCCAGCAGTTTGCTCCCTTGGGGGAGACAAGAGACCCAGTACTTC. Its protein is CASSLLPWGRQETQYF.

There are many counts of this clonotype. The genes are TRBV6-1 and TRBJ2-2; 9 bases align to TRBD1. The CDR3 has 14 residues. The V gene's germline CDR1 is MNHNS and CDR2 SASEGT. The V gene end was trimmed by 8 bases and the J gene end by 4 bases; junction bases not matched to a gene: 5. CDR3 sequence: CASGQGQGTGELFF. CDR3 in DNA: TGTGCCAGCGGACAGGGGCAAGGCACCGGGGAGCTGTTTTTT.

This clonotype was detected ten times or more. The chain uses TRBV20-1 and TRBJ2-5; 10 positions match TRBD2. CDR3 size: 14 residues. The V gene end was trimmed by 6 bases and the J gene end by 5 bases; junction bases not matched to a gene: 9. The germline CDR1 and CDR2 sequences are DFQATT and SNEGSKA (reference sequence). CDR3: CSAWTSGSPETQYF. For the CDR3, the DNA is TGCAGTGCCTGGACTAGCGGATCACCCGAGACCCAGTACTTC.

The rearrangement joins TRBV9 to TRBJ2-1, with 7 bases identical to TRBD1. The germline V gene has CDR1 SGDLS and CDR2 YYNGEE. V lost 4 bases to trimming and J lost 6 bases; unmatched junction nucleotides: 13. The CDR3 has 16 residues. CDR3 loop: CASSSPTGSSVNEQFF. CDR3 DNA: TGTGCCAGCAGCTCCCCGACAGGGAGTTCTGTCAATGAGCAGTTCTTC.

On this clonotype: An end of the junction does not agree with germline; a read error may underlie this. The chain combines TRBV12-3 or TRBV12-4 with TRBJ2-1; TRBD2 aligns across 11 bases. CDR3 length: 14 amino acids. In DNA form, the CDR3 reads TGTGCCAGCAGTATAGCGGGGGGGGGTCACGAGCAGTTCTTC. Translating it yields CASSIAGGGHEQFF.

This clonotype was seen many times. This chain uses TRBV7-8 with TRBJ1-1, with no clear D. CDR1 and CDR2 from the germline V gene are SGHVS and FQNEAQ. The CDR3 is 17 residues long. Deletions cut 1 base from V and 5 bases from J, with 20 bases between. The CDR3 DNA follows: TGTGCCAGCAGCTTAGTGAGGTTCAGTAGGACGGATACTGAAGCTTTCTTT. This sequence encodes CASSLVRFSRTDTEAFF.

In this sample, this clonotype turned up many times. V usage is TRBV7-2 and J usage is TRBJ2-7; 7 bases are a match to TRBD2. The CDR3 totals 13 residues. Trimming removed 0 bases from V and 6 bases from J; junction bases left unmatched: 2. In germline, CDR1 is SGHTA, CDR2 FQGNSA. The CDR3 region is CASSLAGRAEQYF. In DNA, the CDR3 is TGTGCCAGCAGCTTAGCGGGGAGGGCCGAGCAGTACTTC.